This T cell receptor (beta chain) was found in a study of T cell repertoires in aging, cancer and after chemotherapy. About the study: Repeat sampling of healthy donors over several months to years showed clear clonal overlap. The full dataset contained several million TCR reads. Study results and caveats: Loss of evenness, beyond lost richness, contributed to age-related TCR diversity decline in cancer patients. Untreated cancer patients had significantly lower blood TCR diversity than age-matched healthy donors.

Rearranged V-D-J TRB sequences were amplified with a mixed TRB-A/B primer pool. TCRdb fed the multiplex PCR reads into MiXCR, producing one record per CDR3 protein. The sample lists over 9,000 distinct CDR3 sequences, roughly a quarter occurring once. The template was genomic DNA from peripheral blood, not RNA. Worth noting for this clonotype: What it recognizes is unknown.

The CDR3 has 13 amino acids. The germline V gene has CDR1 DFQATT and CDR2 SNEGSKA (reference sequence). The sequenced sample consisted of blood. This receptor was identified in a human donor in good health. The rearrangement joins TRBV20-1 to TRBJ2-6; D not resolved. This CDR3 reads CGGSSDGANVLTF. The CDR3 coding sequence is TGCGGCGGATCTTCAGATGGGGCCAACGTCCTGACTTTC.